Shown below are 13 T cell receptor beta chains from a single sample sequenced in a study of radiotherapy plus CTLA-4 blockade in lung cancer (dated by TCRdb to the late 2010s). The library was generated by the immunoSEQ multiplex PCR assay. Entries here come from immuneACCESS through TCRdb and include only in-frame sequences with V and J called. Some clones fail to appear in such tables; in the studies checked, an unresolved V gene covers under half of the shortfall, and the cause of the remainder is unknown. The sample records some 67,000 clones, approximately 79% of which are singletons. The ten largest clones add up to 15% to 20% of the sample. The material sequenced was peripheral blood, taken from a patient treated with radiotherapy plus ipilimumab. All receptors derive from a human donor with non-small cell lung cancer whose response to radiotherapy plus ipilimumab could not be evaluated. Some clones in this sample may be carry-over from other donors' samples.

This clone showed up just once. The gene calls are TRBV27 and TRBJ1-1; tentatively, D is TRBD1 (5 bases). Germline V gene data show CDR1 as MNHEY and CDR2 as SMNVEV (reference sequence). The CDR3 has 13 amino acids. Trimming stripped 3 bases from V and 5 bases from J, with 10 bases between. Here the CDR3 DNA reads TGTGCCAGCAGTTTCCCCGGGGGAACTGAAGCTTTCTTT. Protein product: CASSFPGGTEAFF.

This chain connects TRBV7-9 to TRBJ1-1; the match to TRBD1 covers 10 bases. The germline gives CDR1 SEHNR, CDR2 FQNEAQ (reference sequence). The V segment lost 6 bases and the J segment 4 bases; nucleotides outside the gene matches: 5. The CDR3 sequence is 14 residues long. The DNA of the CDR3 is TGTGCCAGCAGTCCTGACAGGGGGCTCACTGAAGCTTTCTTT. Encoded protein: CASSPDRGLTEAFF. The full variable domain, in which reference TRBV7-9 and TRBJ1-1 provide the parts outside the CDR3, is DTGVSQNPRHKITKRGQNVTFRCDPISEHNRLYWYRQTLGQGPEFLTYFQNEAQLEKSRLLSDRFSAERPKGSFSTLEIQRTEQGDSAMYLCASSPDRGLTEAFFGQGTRLTVV.

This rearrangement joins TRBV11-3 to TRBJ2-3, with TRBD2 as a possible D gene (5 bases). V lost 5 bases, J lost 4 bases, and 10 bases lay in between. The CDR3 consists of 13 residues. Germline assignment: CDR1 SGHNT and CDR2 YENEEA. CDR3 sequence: CASSDRGPDTQYF. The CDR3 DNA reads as TGTGCCAGCAGCGATCGCGGGCCAGATACGCAGTATTTT.

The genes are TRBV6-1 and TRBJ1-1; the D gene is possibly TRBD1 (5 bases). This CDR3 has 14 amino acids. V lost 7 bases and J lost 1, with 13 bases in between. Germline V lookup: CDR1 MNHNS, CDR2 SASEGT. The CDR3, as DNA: TGTGCCAGCACCGGGGGAGAGGGGAACACTGAAGCTTTCTTT. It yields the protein CASTGGEGNTEAFF.

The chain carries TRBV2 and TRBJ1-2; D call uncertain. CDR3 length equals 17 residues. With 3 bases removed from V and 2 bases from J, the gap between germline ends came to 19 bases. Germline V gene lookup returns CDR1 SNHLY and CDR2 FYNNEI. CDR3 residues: CASSEWQAPSVNYGYTF. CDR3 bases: TGTGCCAGCAGTGAGTGGCAGGCACCGTCGGTGAACTATGGCTACACCTTC.

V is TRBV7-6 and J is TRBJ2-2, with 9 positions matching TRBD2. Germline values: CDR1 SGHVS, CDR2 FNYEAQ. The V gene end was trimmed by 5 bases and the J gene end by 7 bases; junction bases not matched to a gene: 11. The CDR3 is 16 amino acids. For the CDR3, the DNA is TGTGCCAGCAGCCAGGGCCCCGCGGGGGGGCACGGGGAGCTGTTTTTT. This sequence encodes CASSQGPAGGHGELFF.

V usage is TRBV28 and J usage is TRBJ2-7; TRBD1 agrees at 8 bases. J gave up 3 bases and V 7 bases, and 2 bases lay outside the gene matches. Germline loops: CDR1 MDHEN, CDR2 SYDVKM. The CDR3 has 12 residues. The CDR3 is CASNTGGYEQYF. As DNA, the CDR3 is TGTGCCAGCAACACAGGGGGCTACGAGCAGTACTTC.

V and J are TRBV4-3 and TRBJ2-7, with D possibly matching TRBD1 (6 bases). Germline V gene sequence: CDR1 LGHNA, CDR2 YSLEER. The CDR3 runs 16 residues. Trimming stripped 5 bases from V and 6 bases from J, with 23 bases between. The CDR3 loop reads CASSSLTGKDYGEQYF. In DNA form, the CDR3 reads TGCGCCAGCAGCTCCCTAACAGGGAAAGACTACGGCGAGCAGTACTTC.

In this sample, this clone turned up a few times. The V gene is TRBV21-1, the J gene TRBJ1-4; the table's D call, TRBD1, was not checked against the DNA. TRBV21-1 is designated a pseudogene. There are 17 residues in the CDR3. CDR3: CASSKLESGQGGEKLFF. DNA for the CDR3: TGTGCCAGCAGCAAACTTGAAAGTGGACAGGGGGGGGAAAAACTGTTTTTT.

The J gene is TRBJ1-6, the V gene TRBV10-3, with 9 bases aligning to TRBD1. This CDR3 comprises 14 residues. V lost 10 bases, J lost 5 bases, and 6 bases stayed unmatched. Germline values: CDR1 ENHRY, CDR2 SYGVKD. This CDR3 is CATGTGSNNSPLHF. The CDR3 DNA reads TGTGCCACAGGGACAGGGAGCAATAATTCACCCCTCCACTTT.

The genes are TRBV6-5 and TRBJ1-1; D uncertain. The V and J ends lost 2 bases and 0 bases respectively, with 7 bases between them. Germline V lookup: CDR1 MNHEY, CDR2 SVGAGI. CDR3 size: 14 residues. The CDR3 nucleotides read TGTGCCAGCAGTTACGGAGGGATGAACACTGAAGCTTTCTTT. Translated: CASSYGGMNTEAFF.

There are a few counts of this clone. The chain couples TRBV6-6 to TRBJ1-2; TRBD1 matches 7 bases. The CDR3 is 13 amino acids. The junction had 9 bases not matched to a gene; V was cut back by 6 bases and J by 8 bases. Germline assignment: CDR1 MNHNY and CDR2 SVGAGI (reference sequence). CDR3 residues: CASSWTGTDGYTF. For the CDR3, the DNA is TGTGCCAGCAGCTGGACAGGAACAGACGGCTACACCTTC.

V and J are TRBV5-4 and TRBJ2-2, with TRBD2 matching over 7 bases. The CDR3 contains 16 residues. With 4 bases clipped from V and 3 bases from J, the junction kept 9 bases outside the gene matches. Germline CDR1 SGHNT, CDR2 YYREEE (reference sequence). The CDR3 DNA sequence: TGTGCCAGCAGCCCCGGCCATAGCGGGTACACCGGGGAGCTGTTTTTT. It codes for CASSPGHSGYTGELFF.